The 22 T cell receptor beta chains below come from one sample, sequenced in a study of T-cell reconstitution after alpha-beta-depleted transplantation in children. As it was prepared, the TCRbeta library received unique molecular identifiers. MiXCR, applied by TCRdb to the PCR reads, yields one record per CDR3 protein. The table has 500,000 to 600,000 distinct CDR3 sequences, around 18% seen once. The sequencing used PBMCs from the stem cell graft donor, collected from the stem cell graft. The receptors here all came from a human donor who donated a stem cell graft to a child with acute lymphoblastic leukemia.

The CDR3 loop reads CSARGWDQSTDTQYF. The DNA of the CDR3 is TGCAGTGCTAGAGGGTGGGACCAAAGCACAGATACGCAGTATTTT. This chain uses TRBV20-1 with TRBJ2-3; tentatively, D is TRBD1 or TRBD2 (5 bases each). The CDR3 has 15 amino acids. From germline, CDR1 is DFQATT and CDR2 SNEGSKA (reference sequence). V dropped 1 base and J dropped 0 bases, with 11 bases sitting between them.

The V call is TRBV29-1, the J call TRBJ2-1; a weak D match, TRBD2 (7 bases). The CDR3 totals 14 residues. The V end lost 5 bases, the J end lost 2 bases, and 13 bases lay between the germline ends. Germline values: CDR1 SQVTM, CDR2 ANQGSEA. The DNA of the CDR3 is TGCAGCGTTTACGGGGGGCAAACCTACAATGAGCAGTTCTTC. Residues: CSVYGGQTYNEQFF.

This clonotype has more than one count but fewer than ten. The rearrangement joins TRBV7-6 to TRBJ1-2; maybe TRBD1 (5 bases). The V and J ends lost 5 bases and 7 bases respectively, with 14 bases between them. The CDR3 loop spans 13 amino acids. From germline, CDR1 is SGHVS and CDR2 FNYEAQ. CDR3 sequence: CASSPRGGSGYTF. CDR3 in DNA: TGTGCCAGCAGCCCGCGGGGCGGGTCTGGCTACACCTTC.

This sequence joins TRBV20-1 and TRBJ1-5; 7 positions agree with TRBD1. The V gene end was trimmed by 5 bases and the J gene end by 0 bases; junction bases not matched to a gene: 1. CDR1 DFQATT and CDR2 SNEGSKA come from the germline V gene (reference sequence). The CDR3 sequence is 13 residues long. CDR3 region: CSAGTDSNQPQHF. For the CDR3, the DNA is TGCAGTGCTGGGACAGATAGCAATCAGCCCCAGCATTTT.

V and J are TRBV10-3 and TRBJ2-1; a weak D match, TRBD2 (6 bases). Germline V gives CDR1 ENHRY, CDR2 SYGVKD. Trimming took 2 bases from V and 4 from J, leaving 15 bases between them. This CDR3 spans 16 amino acids. The CDR3: CAISEGGRSPYNEQFF. The CDR3 nucleotides are TGTGCCATCAGTGAGGGTGGGAGGAGCCCGTACAATGAGCAGTTCTTC.

This clonotype appeared a few times. The chain combines TRBV29-1 with TRBJ1-1, with D possibly matching TRBD1 (6 bases). The CDR3 is 15 residues long. The ends were cut back, 0 bases at V and 3 bases at J, with 14 bases in the middle. The germline V gene encodes CDR1 SQVTM and CDR2 ANQGSEA. This CDR3 reads CSVEEWGGSHTEAFF. The CDR3 DNA is TGCAGCGTTGAAGAATGGGGGGGCTCCCACACTGAAGCTTTCTTT.

Turning to this clonotype: One end of the junction does not line up with germline, which may come from a read error. The V call is TRBV7-2, the J call TRBJ2-1, with 16 positions matching TRBD2. CDR1 is SGHTA, CDR2 FQGNSA, per germline. This CDR3 spans 16 amino acids. CDR3 nucleotides: TGTGCCAGCAGCTCAAGCGGGGGGACTAGCGGGAGGGGTTCGATCTTC. Translation gives CASSSSGGTSGRGSIF.

This chain links TRBV19 with TRBJ2-1; D gene unclear. Germline values: CDR1 LNHDA, CDR2 SQIVND (reference sequence). The CDR3 spans 14 residues. Trimming cost V 6 bases and J 2 bases, with 11 bases left between them. As DNA, the CDR3 is TGTGCCAGTAGGAGCCTTGTCACCTACAATGAGCAGTTCTTC. Translation gives CASRSLVTYNEQFF. Complete variable domain (other parts from reference TRBV19 and TRBJ2-1): DGGITQSPKYLFRKEGQNVTLSCEQNLNHDAMYWYRQDPGQGLRLIYYSQIVNDFQKGDIAEGYSVSREKKESFPLTVTSAQKNPTAFYLCASRSLVTYNEQFFGPGTRLTVL.

This clonotype came up a few times. The V call is TRBV7-9, the J call TRBJ2-2, with 10 bases fitting TRBD2. The J segment lost 2 bases and the V segment lost 4 bases, leaving 7 bases of the junction unmatched. The CDR3 runs to 17 residues. Germline-derived CDR1 and CDR2 are SEHNR and FQNEAQ (reference sequence). CDR3 sequence: CASSSLVAGGNTGELFF. The CDR3 DNA reads as TGTGCCAGCAGCTCGTTAGTAGCGGGAGGAAACACCGGGGAGCTGTTTTTT. Supplemented by reference TRBV7-9 and TRBJ2-2, the full variable domain reads DTGVSQNPRHKITKRGQNVTFRCDPISEHNRLYWYRQTLGQGPEFLTYFQNEAQLEKSRLLSDRFSAERPKGSFSTLEIQRTEQGDSAMYLCASSSLVAGGNTGELFFGEGSRLTVL.

This clonotype occurred a few times. The chain employs TRBV30 and TRBJ2-1, with D possibly TRBD2 on 6 matching bases. The CDR3 has 15 amino acids. CDR1 and CDR2 (germline): GTSNPN, SVGIG (reference sequence). V gave up 3 bases and J gave up 7 bases, with 19 bases separating them. CDR3 sequence: CAWRSGTHIRNEQFF. CDR3 nucleotides: TGTGCCTGGAGATCAGGGACTCACATTCGGAATGAGCAGTTCTTC.

The CDR3 protein is CASSLEIGSGFDNEQFF. CDR3 DNA sequence: TGTGCCAGCAGCTTAGAGATCGGGAGCGGCTTTGACAATGAGCAGTTCTTC. This chain links TRBV7-8 with TRBJ2-1; D may be TRBD2 (6 bases). The CDR3 has 17 residues. The germline gives CDR1 SGHVS, CDR2 FQNEAQ. The germline V and J ends were trimmed by 1 base and 5 bases, with 18 bases remaining between them.

Only a few counts were recorded for this clonotype. The genes are TRBV19 and TRBJ2-1; 10 bases fit TRBD2. This CDR3 contains 15 residues. From germline, CDR1 is LNHDA and CDR2 SQIVND (reference sequence). The V and J ends lost 3 bases and 1 base, in that order; junction bases with no gene match: 0. For the CDR3, the DNA is TGTGCCAGTAGTATTAGCGGGAGGTCCTACAATGAGCAGTTCTTC. Translating it yields CASSISGRSYNEQFF.

This clonotype was counted only a few times. V usage is TRBV12-3 or TRBV12-4 and J usage is TRBJ1-1; D gene uncertain. CDR3 length: 16 residues. Trimming shortened V by 6 bases and J by 1 base, and 18 bases separated the two germline ends. The DNA of the CDR3 is TGTGCCAGCAGGGACCTCGATCCGGGCGGGAACACTGAAGCTTTCTTT. Its protein is CASRDLDPGGNTEAFF.

The chain employs TRBV5-1 and TRBJ1-2, with TRBD1 identical over 10 bases. The V gene end was trimmed by 8 bases and the J gene end by 6 bases; junction bases not matched to a gene: 7. In germline, CDR1 is SGHRS, CDR2 YFSETQ. The CDR3 has 13 amino acids. The CDR3 DNA follows: TGCGCCAGTAAAACCGGGACAGGGGATGGCTACACCTTC. It encodes CASKTGTGDGYTF.

This clonotype was picked up a small number of times. The chain recombines TRBV5-1 with TRBJ2-1; weak D call: TRBD2 (5 bases). Germline CDR1 is SGHRS and CDR2 is YFSETQ. V was trimmed by 1 base and J by 13 bases, leaving 15 bases between them. The CDR3 spans 13 residues. CDR3 loop: CASSLSGGQLQFF. The CDR3 DNA follows: TGCGCCAGCAGCTTGTCGGGCGGGCAGCTACAGTTCTTC. The entire variable domain, with the rest obtained from reference TRBV5-1 and TRBJ2-1, is as follows: KAGVTQTPRYLIKTRGQQVTLSCSPISGHRSVSWYQQTPGQGLQFLFEYFSETQRNKGNFPGRFSGRQFSNSRSEMNVSTLELGDSALYLCASSLSGGQLQFFGPGTRLTVL.

The table lists this clonotype with a count of one. V gene TRBV5-1 combines with J gene TRBJ2-2; D unresolved. V lost 0 bases to trimming and J lost 3 bases, with 6 bases between them. Germline CDR1 SGHRS, CDR2 YFSETQ. The CDR3 loop spans 14 amino acids. The CDR3 here is CASSLVPYTGELFF. The CDR3 nucleotides read TGCGCCAGCAGCTTGGTTCCTTACACCGGGGAGCTGTTTTTT.

This clonotype was detected only a few times. The CDR3 region has the DNA TGTGCCAGCAGGGATAAAGATGGAAGTTTCTCTGGGGACATCCCTGGGGCCAACGTCCTGACTTTC. As protein: CASRDKDGSFSGDIPGANVLTF. The rearrangement links TRBV7-2 to TRBJ2-6, with D possibly matching TRBD1 (6 bases). The ends were cut back, 6 bases at V and 2 bases at J, with 32 bases in the middle. CDR1 is SGHTA, CDR2 FQGNSA, per germline. The CDR3 sequence is 22 residues long.

The chain couples TRBV10-3 to TRBJ2-1, with 11 bases lining up with TRBD2. The CDR3 length is 20 residues. Trimming at V came to 0 bases and at J to 0 bases, leaving 10 bases not matched to a gene. From germline, CDR1 is ENHRY and CDR2 SYGVKD. The CDR3 spells CAISESGDTSGRVSYNEQFF. The CDR3 nucleotides are TGTGCCATCAGTGAGTCGGGGGATACTAGCGGGAGAGTCTCCTACAATGAGCAGTTCTTC.

The chain uses TRBV5-1 and TRBJ1-4; the D gene is possibly TRBD1 (5 bases). V was shortened by 3 bases and J by 8 bases, with 14 bases between the two germline ends. The CDR3 has 14 amino acids. Germline-derived CDR1 and CDR2 are SGHRS and YFSETQ. The DNA for the CDR3 is TGCGCCAGCAGCTCTGGCGGGGCAGGGGAAAAACTGTTTTTT. Protein product: CASSSGGAGEKLFF.

This clonotype was counted many times. The chain combines TRBV10-3 with TRBJ1-1; 9 nucleotides match TRBD1. V gave up 5 bases and J gave up 10 bases; unmatched junction bases: 17. Germline assignment: CDR1 ENHRY and CDR2 SYGVKD. The CDR3 totals 16 residues. The CDR3, as DNA: TGTGCCATCAGTCCCACTTTGACAGGGGGGGGAGAAGGAGCTTTCTTT. It specifies CAISPTLTGGGEGAFF.

This clonotype turned up a few times. The V gene is TRBV5-1, the J gene TRBJ2-7; 10 bases are shared with TRBD1. The CDR3 is 14 amino acids. The V segment lost 3 bases and the J segment 5 bases; nucleotides outside the gene matches: 5. The germline gives CDR1 SGHRS, CDR2 YFSETQ. The CDR3 nucleotides are TGCGCCAGCAGCTGGGGACAGGGGCACCACGAGCAGTACTTC. It is translated as CASSWGQGHHEQYF.

This clonotype was counted at least ten times. This chain connects TRBV2 to TRBJ2-3, with a possible D match to TRBD1 (6 bases). The CDR3 sequence is 14 residues long. The V end lost 8 bases, the J end lost 8 bases, and 20 bases lay between the germline ends. The V gene's germline CDR1 is SNHLY and CDR2 FYNNEI. This chain's CDR3 is CASGAATGFRTQYF. For the CDR3, the DNA is TGTGCCAGCGGCGCCGCAACAGGGTTTCGTACGCAGTATTTT.